This T cell receptor (beta chain) was profiled in a study of T-cell memory formation after mild COVID-19. This clonotype appeared a few times. What it recognizes is unknown. V was trimmed by 3 bases and J by 0 bases, leaving 9 bases between them. CDR3 length: 14 residues. Germline values: CDR1 DFQATT, CDR2 SNEGSKA (reference sequence). Libraries for TCRalpha and TCRbeta carried sample barcodes and unique molecular identifiers via 5'RACE. TCRdb re-called the 5' RACE reads with MiXCR, one entry per CDR3 protein. The sample consists of some 250,000 distinct CDR3 sequences, around 10% of them appearing once. Study results and limitations: In pre-infection memory, a portion of responding clones appeared, which suggested that cross-reactive memory joined. The SARS-CoV-2 specificity of second-wave clones reaching peak at day 37 remained unverified. Day 15 to 85 contracting clones showed balanced CD4/CD8; day 15 to 37 expanders favored CD4+.

This receptor was identified in a young man who had mild COVID-19 (a few samples of this study predate the infection). Cell type and time point are not known. The chain employs TRBV20-1 and TRBJ2-1, with D uncertain. The sample consisted of PBMCs or a T cell subset sorted from them (not recorded which). CDR3 loop: CSASSHSSYNEQFF. CDR3 bases: TGCAGTGCTAGTAGCCATAGCTCCTACAATGAGCAGTTCTTC.